These 10 T cell receptor beta chains share one sample of origin, sequenced in a study of blood T cell repertoires in COVID-19. Method: immunoSEQ multiplex PCR; TCRdb's copy keeps in-frame clones and lacks some. The sample yields hundreds of thousands of clones, around 89% seen once. Sequenced: peripheral blood. The receptors originated from a woman under 40 who had recovered from COVID-19.

This chain connects TRBV7-9 to TRBJ1-2; D ambiguous. The length of the CDR3 is 14 residues. V lost 2 bases and J 2 bases, leaving 9 bases between the germline ends. Germline V lookup: CDR1 SEHNR, CDR2 FQNEAQ (reference sequence). As DNA, the CDR3 is TGTGCCAGCAGCTTATCGTATGAGAACTATGGCTACACCTTC. As protein: CASSLSYENYGYTF.

The CDR3: CASSLDVGQGATEAFF. CDR3 in DNA: TGCGCCAGCAGCTTGGATGTCGGGCAGGGGGCGACTGAAGCTTTCTTT. The chain links TRBV5-1 to TRBJ1-1; 8 nucleotides agree with TRBD1. Germline V gene data show CDR1 as SGHRS and CDR2 as YFSETQ. The V and J ends lost 0 bases and 5 bases, in that order; junction bases with no gene match: 9. The CDR3 length is 16 residues.

This chain uses TRBV19 with TRBJ2-1, with 9 positions matching TRBD1. CDR1 LNHDA and CDR2 SQIVND come from the germline V gene (reference sequence). V lost 6 bases to trimming and J lost 9 bases; unmatched junction nucleotides: 15. CDR3 length: 16 amino acids. CDR3 sequence reads: CASRPWGTGKWGEQFF. The CDR3 bases are TGTGCCAGTAGACCCTGGGGGACAGGGAAGTGGGGTGAGCAGTTCTTC.

The sample holds one count of this clone. The chain links TRBV7-8 to TRBJ2-7; 10 nucleotides line up with TRBD2. The CDR3 has 15 residues. Germline CDR1 reads SGHVS; CDR2 reads FQNEAQ. The V segment lost 5 bases and the J segment 7 bases; nucleotides outside the gene matches: 11. CDR3 sequence reads: CASSIFSGGPGEQYF. The CDR3 bases are TGTGCCAGCAGCATTTTTAGCGGGGGGCCGGGTGAGCAGTACTTC.

V gene TRBV2 combines with J gene TRBJ2-1, with TRBD2 matching over 8 bases. Germline CDR1 reads SNHLY; CDR2 reads FYNNEI. V gave up 9 bases and J gave up 0 bases; unmatched junction bases: 4. This CDR3 region has 14 residues. CDR3 protein: CASRAGDSYNEQFF. In DNA form, the CDR3 reads TGTGCCAGTCGAGCGGGGGACTCCTACAATGAGCAGTTCTTC.

V usage is TRBV28 and J usage is TRBJ1-4; maybe TRBD1 (6 bases). Germline CDR1 and CDR2: MDHEN and SYDVKM. V was cut by 7 bases and J by 8 bases, with 11 bases left in between. This CDR3 has 12 residues. The CDR3: CASNRVSEKLFF. For the CDR3, the DNA is TGTGCCAGCAACAGGGTTAGCGAAAAACTGTTTTTT.

The chain links TRBV7-3 to TRBJ2-5; possibly TRBD1 for D (5 bases). This CDR3 spans 15 amino acids. Germline V gene sequence: CDR1 SGHTA, CDR2 FQGTGA. The V end lost 1 base, the J end lost 5 bases, and 14 bases lay between the germline ends. CDR3 nucleotide sequence: TGTGCCAGCAGCTTAATAGCAGGGATGGGGGAGACCCAGTACTTC. This translates into CASSLIAGMGETQYF.

The chain has TRBV6-5 and TRBJ1-2, with TRBD1 identical over 9 bases. CDR1 is MNHEY and CDR2 is SVGAGI in the germline V gene. V trimming: 6 bases; J trimming: 5 bases; junction bases outside the gene matches: 1. The CDR3 consists of 12 residues. The CDR3 region is CASRQGAYGYTF. The CDR3, as DNA: TGTGCCAGCAGACAGGGGGCTTATGGCTACACCTTC.

The chain carries TRBV14 and TRBJ2-3; TRBD1 aligns across 9 bases. CDR3 size: 19 residues. CDR1 is SGHDN, CDR2 FVKESK, per germline. Unmatched junction bases numbered 16, after V lost 4 bases and J lost 2 bases. The CDR3 coding sequence is TGTGCCAGCAGCCTCTTAGGGGCCAGGACAGGGGCGTCCACAGATACGCAGTATTTT. Its protein is CASSLLGARTGASTDTQYF.

V usage is TRBV19 and J usage is TRBJ1-5; 7 nucleotides align to TRBD1. CDR1 and CDR2 (germline): LNHDA, SQIVND (reference sequence). V was pared by 6 bases and J by 1 base, with 6 bases of the junction left unmatched. The CDR3 extends over 15 amino acids. CDR3 nucleotide sequence: TGTGCCAGTAGCCTTGAGGGACAGAGCAATCAGCCCCAGCATTTT. This sequence encodes CASSLEGQSNQPQHF.